These 19 T cell receptor beta chains were sequenced from one sample in a study of blood T cell repertoires in COVID-19. TCRdb keeps only in-frame clones here, not all; method: immunoSEQ multiplex PCR. This table holds about 150,000 clones, about nine tenths found once. Sample: peripheral blood. Receptor source: a woman aged 70-85 years with acute or convalescent COVID-19.

This chain links TRBV28 with TRBJ2-2; D unresolved. Per the germline V gene, CDR1 is MDHEN and CDR2 is SYDVKM. V lost 2 bases and J lost 8, with 3 bases in between. The CDR3 is 11 amino acids. CDR3 DNA sequence: TGTGCCAGCAGTTTAGAGGGGGAGCTGTTTTTT. It is translated as CASSLEGELFF.

The J gene is TRBJ1-4, the V gene TRBV19, with D possibly TRBD1 on 6 matching bases. Germline loops: CDR1 LNHDA, CDR2 SQIVND (reference sequence). The CDR3 extends over 16 amino acids. Trimming took 4 bases from V and 12 from J, leaving 24 bases between them. CDR3 protein: CASSTGTGTPSLELFF. The CDR3 DNA sequence: TGTGCCAGTAGTACTGGGACCGGGACACCCAGTCTTGAACTGTTTTTT.

The gene calls are TRBV7-9 and TRBJ1-5, with D unresolved. This CDR3 has 12 amino acids. In germline, CDR1 is SEHNR, CDR2 FQNEAQ (reference sequence). Trimming removed 1 base at V and 10 bases at J, with 8 bases between. The CDR3 bases are TGTGCCAGCAGCTTAGGTTCTATTCCCCAGCATTTT. Encoded protein: CASSLGSIPQHF.

This clone was observed a single time. J is TRBJ1-2 and V is TRBV5-5; 9 nucleotides align to TRBD1. The germline gives CDR1 SGHKS, CDR2 YYEKEE (reference sequence). The trim removed 4 bases at V and 7 bases at J, leaving 8 bases unmatched. This CDR3 comprises 14 residues. The CDR3 here is CASSPGTGTAGYTF. In nucleotides, the CDR3 is TGTGCCAGCAGCCCCGGGACAGGGACGGCTGGCTACACCTTC.

The rearrangement links TRBV20-1 to TRBJ1-2; no clear D gene. Per germline, CDR1 DFQATT and CDR2 SNEGSKA (reference sequence). V was trimmed by 4 bases and J by 8 bases, leaving 8 bases between them. This CDR3 is built from 10 residues. The CDR3 DNA is TGCAGTGCTATTAATGAGGGCTACACCTTC. Protein product: CSAINEGYTF.

Here the CDR3 reads CASRTGVNSPLHF. The CDR3 DNA is TGTGCCAGCAGGACGGGGGTTAATTCACCCCTCCACTTT. The chain joins TRBV6-5 to TRBJ1-6; TRBD1 might be the D (5 bases). Per the germline V gene, CDR1 is MNHEY and CDR2 is SVGAGI. Trimming cost V 6 bases and J 6 bases, with 9 bases left between them. CDR3 length: 13 amino acids.

The rearrangement uses TRBV7-3 and TRBJ2-1; 7 nucleotides match TRBD2. The germline CDR1 and CDR2 sequences are SGHTA and FQGTGA. The CDR3 has 15 amino acids. Unmatched junction bases numbered 11, after V lost 5 bases and J lost 7 bases. Written as DNA, the CDR3 is TGTGCCAGCAGCCAAACTGGACTAGTAACAAATGAGCAGTTCTTC. Its protein product is CASSQTGLVTNEQFF. Combining the CDR3 with reference TRBV7-3 and TRBJ2-1 gives the whole variable domain GAGVSQTPSNKVTEKGKYVELRCDPISGHTALYWYRQSLGQGPEFLIYFQGTGAADDSGLPNDRFFAVRPEGSVSTLKIQRTERGDSAVYLCASSQTGLVTNEQFFGPGTRLTVL.

The gene calls are TRBV2 and TRBJ1-2, with D perhaps TRBD1 (6 bases). The CDR3 consists of 12 residues. CDR1 is SNHLY and CDR2 is FYNNEI in the germline V gene. V shed 4 bases and J shed 7 bases, with 10 bases lying between them. The CDR3 protein is CASSGTGIGYTF. The CDR3 DNA is TGTGCCAGCAGTGGAACAGGGATTGGCTACACCTTC.

V usage is TRBV28 and J usage is TRBJ2-5; TRBD2 agrees at 8 bases. From germline, CDR1 is MDHEN and CDR2 SYDVKM. Trimming took 4 bases from V and 3 from J; bases not matched to a gene: 7. The CDR3 loop spans 15 amino acids. CDR3 loop: CASSSLAGLKETQYF. The CDR3 DNA is TGTGCCAGCAGTTCTTTAGCGGGGTTAAAAGAGACCCAGTACTTC.

The CDR3 nucleotides are TGTGCCACCACCCAGGGGCTGGGGCAGCCCCAGCATTTT. Its protein product is CATTQGLGQPQHF. This sequence joins TRBV15 and TRBJ1-5; tentative D call: TRBD1 (6 bases). This CDR3 has 13 residues. Germline-derived CDR1 and CDR2 are LNHNV and YYDKDF (reference sequence). V lost 7 bases and J lost 7, with 14 bases in between.

The chain has TRBV6-5 and TRBJ2-7, with D uncertain. The V end was cut by 0 bases, the J end by 4 bases, with 7 bases between. Germline CDR1 is MNHEY and CDR2 is SVGAGI. CDR3 size: 13 residues. The CDR3 is CASSYSPLYEQYF. In nucleotides, the CDR3 is TGTGCCAGCAGTTACTCTCCCTTGTACGAGCAGTACTTC.

This clone was found once. This chain joins TRBV5-1 and TRBJ1-1; D might be TRBD1 (5 bases). The CDR3 spans 16 residues. CDR1 and CDR2 (germline): SGHRS, YFSETQ. With 4 bases removed from V and 4 bases from J, the gap between germline ends came to 20 bases. CDR3 DNA: TGCGCCAGCAGCCCTGGCTTAGGGGCCGGGGGCACTGAAGCTTTCTTT. Protein product: CASSPGLGAGGTEAFF. Full variable domain (remainder filled in from reference TRBV5-1 and TRBJ1-1): KAGVTQTPRYLIKTRGQQVTLSCSPISGHRSVSWYQQTPGQGLQFLFEYFSETQRNKGNFPGRFSGRQFSNSRSEMNVSTLELGDSALYLCASSPGLGAGGTEAFFGQGTRLTVV.

The chain uses TRBV3-1 (or the pseudogene TRBV3-2) and TRBJ2-1; weak D call: TRBD2 (6 bases). CDR3 length equals 14 residues. Germline CDR1 reads LGHDT; CDR2 reads YNNKEL (reference sequence). Trimming took 8 bases from V and 3 from J, leaving 14 bases between them. The CDR3 loop reads CASGDGRGYNEQFF. The CDR3, as DNA: TGTGCCAGCGGTGATGGGCGGGGCTACAATGAGCAGTTCTTC.

This chain uses TRBV20-1 with TRBJ1-5; maybe TRBD1 (5 bases). CDR1 and CDR2 from the germline V gene are DFQATT and SNEGSKA (reference sequence). The CDR3 contains 11 residues. V was shortened by 6 bases and J by 9 bases, with 12 bases between the two germline ends. CDR3 amino acids: CSAGGERPQHF. In nucleotides, the CDR3 is TGCAGTGCCGGGGGGGAGAGGCCCCAGCATTTT.

The chain links TRBV18 to TRBJ1-2; 8 bases map to TRBD1. The V gene end was trimmed by 3 bases and the J gene end by 8 bases; junction bases not matched to a gene: 11. The CDR3 consists of 15 residues. Germline-derived CDR1 and CDR2 are KGHSH and LQKENI. CDR3 in amino acids: CASSPRTGNYVGYTF. CDR3 nucleotides: TGTGCCAGCTCACCTCGGACAGGGAACTATGTAGGCTACACCTTC.

Comments on this clone: One end of the junction varies from germline; a read error may be responsible. The V gene is TRBV15, the J gene TRBJ2-5, with 9 bases that match TRBD2. This CDR3 spans 19 amino acids. Per germline, CDR1 LNHNV and CDR2 YYDKDF (reference sequence). CDR3: CATSRAGGGVYGSKETQYF. Here the CDR3 DNA reads TGTGCCACCAGTAGAGCGGGGGGCGGGGTTTATGGGTCCAAAGAGACCCAGTACTTC.

This sequence joins TRBV6-5 and TRBJ1-1; a weak D match, TRBD1 (6 bases). CDR1 is MNHEY and CDR2 is SVGAGI in the germline V gene. The CDR3 covers 12 residues. Trimming took off 6 bases at V and 3 bases at J, with 8 bases between the two ends. In DNA, the CDR3 is TGTGCCAGCAGGAACAGGGACACTGAAGCTTTCTTT. This sequence encodes CASRNRDTEAFF.

The rearrangement joins TRBV24-1 to TRBJ2-2; the match to TRBD2 covers 9 bases. J was trimmed by 1 base and V by 0 bases; bases with no gene match: 8. There are 19 residues in the CDR3. Germline V gene sequence: CDR1 KGHDR, CDR2 SFDVKD. In DNA, the CDR3 is TGTGCCACCAGTGATTTGCCTTCAGGACTAGCGAAGAACACCGGGGAGCTGTTTTTT. It translates to CATSDLPSGLAKNTGELFF.

CDR3 residues: CASSRGWSNQPQHF. CDR3 DNA: TGCGCCAGCAGTCGGGGATGGAGCAATCAGCCCCAGCATTTT. The gene calls are TRBV10-2 and TRBJ1-5; D remains unclear. Germline lookup yields CDR1 WSHSY and CDR2 SAAADI. This CDR3 comprises 14 residues. Trimming left V 5 bases short and J 1 base short, with 9 bases between.